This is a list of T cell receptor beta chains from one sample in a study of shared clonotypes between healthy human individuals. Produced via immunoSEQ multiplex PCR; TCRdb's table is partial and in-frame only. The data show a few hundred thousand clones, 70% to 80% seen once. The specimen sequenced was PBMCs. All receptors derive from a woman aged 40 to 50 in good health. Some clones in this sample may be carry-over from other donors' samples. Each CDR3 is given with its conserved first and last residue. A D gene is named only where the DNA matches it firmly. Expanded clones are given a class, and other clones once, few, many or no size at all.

CASSLGVPGQGAGELFF	TGTGCCAGCAGCTTAGGGGTGCCGGGACAGGGGGCCGGGGAGCTGTTTTTT	TRBJ2-2	-	17	TRBV11-2	TRBD1
CASSRDTAQETQYF	TGTGCCAGCAGTCGAGACACGGCCCAAGAGACCCAGTACTTC	TRBJ2-5	-	14	TRBV7-2	-
CASSRTGVSGANVLTF	TGTGCCAGCAGCCGGACAGGCGTCTCTGGGGCCAACGTCCTGACTTTC	TRBJ2-6	-	16	TRBV28	TRBD1
CASSQQPGQSFEQYF	TGCGCCAGCAGCCAACAACCGGGACAGTCTTTCGAGCAGTACTTC	TRBJ2-7	-	15	TRBV5-1	TRBD1
CASKGDNSPLHF	TGTGCCAGCAAGGGAGACAATTCACCCCTCCACTTT	TRBJ1-6	-	12	TRBV6-6	-
CASSGAGLAGLETQYF	TGTGCCAGCAGCGGGGCCGGACTAGCGGGATTGGAGACCCAGTACTTC	TRBJ2-5	-	16	TRBV7-8	TRBD2
CASSSGLGQPQHF	TGTGCCAGCAGCTCCGGCTTAGGTCAGCCCCAGCATTTT	TRBJ1-5	-	13	TRBV7-3	-
CASRQGNEKLFF	TGTGCCAGCCGGCAAGGGAATGAAAAACTGTTTTTT	TRBJ1-4	-	12	TRBV28	-
CASSPRDRPYNEQFF	TGTGCCAGCTCACCACGGGACCGTCCCTACAATGAGCAGTTCTTC	TRBJ2-1	-	15	TRBV18	-
CAWSVTRGWDEQYF	TGTGCCTGGAGTGTAACCAGGGGTTGGGACGAGCAGTACTTC	TRBJ2-7	-	14	TRBV30	-
CASSLGRDGMNTEAFF	TGTGCCAGCAGCCTAGGGAGGGATGGGATGAACACTGAAGCTTTCTTT	TRBJ1-1	once	16	TRBV7-2	-
CSAYGSRAYEQYF	TGCAGCGCCTATGGGAGTCGCGCCTACGAGCAGTACTTC	TRBJ2-7	-	13	TRBV29-1	-
CASSLSSPGKGGEQFF	TGTGCCAGCAGCTTAAGTAGCCCTGGAAAAGGGGGTGAGCAGTTCTTC	TRBJ2-1	-	16	TRBV7-2	-
CASSLAVKVDTQYF	TGTGCCAGCAGCTTAGCCGTAAAGGTAGATACGCAGTATTTT	TRBJ2-3	few	14	TRBV7-2	-
CASSEYGGRYEQYF	TGTGCCAGCAGTGAATACGGGGGCAGATACGAGCAGTACTTC	TRBJ2-7	-	14	TRBV25-1	-
CASSRSYNEQFF	TGTGCCAGTAGTCGCTCCTACAATGAGCAGTTCTTC	TRBJ2-1	-	12	TRBV19	-
CASSQDPATAYQLETQYF	TGCGCCAGCAGCCAAGATCCTGCTACCGCCTATCAATTGGAGACCCAGTACTTC	TRBJ2-5	-	18	TRBV4-1	-
CASSPGIRVNTDTQYF	TGTGCCAGCAGCCCCGGAATCAGGGTCAACACAGATACGCAGTATTTT	TRBJ2-3	-	16	TRBV11-2	-
CATSRASGDTQYF	TGTGCCACCAGCAGAGCTTCCGGAGATACGCAGTATTTT	TRBJ2-3	-	13	TRBV15	-
CAWSPGRAGNTIYF	TGTGCCTGGAGTCCCGGCAGGGCTGGAAACACCATATATTTT	TRBJ1-3	-	14	TRBV30	-
CASSELAGGDTGELFF	TGTGCCAGCAGTGAATTAGCGGGAGGGGACACCGGGGAGCTGTTTTTT	TRBJ2-2	many	16	TRBV6-1	TRBD2
CASTSRWGLDNQPQHF	TGCGCCAGCACTTCGCGTTGGGGGCTGGACAATCAGCCCCAGCATTTT	TRBJ1-5	few	16	TRBV10-1	-
CAISSRGNTGELFF	TGTGCCATCAGTAGCAGGGGGAACACCGGGGAGCTGTTTTTT	TRBJ2-2	few	14	TRBV10-3	-
CASSLDRNYGYTF	TGTGCCAGCAGCTTGGACAGGAACTATGGCTACACCTTC	TRBJ1-2	-	13	TRBV5-4	-
CASSLTSGGPGLDTQYF	TGTGCCAGCAGTCTCACTAGCGGGGGGCCAGGGTTGGATACGCAGTATTTT	TRBJ2-3	-	17	TRBV27	TRBD2
CSVSGTQSGNSYNEQFF	TGCAGCGTTTCCGGAACACAGAGCGGGAACTCCTACAATGAGCAGTTCTTC	TRBJ2-1	-	17	TRBV29-1	TRBD2
CASSPGSQRKNIQYF	TGTGCCAGTAGCCCGGGCTCCCAGAGAAAAAACATTCAGTACTTC	TRBJ2-4	-	15	TRBV19	-
CASSLEKGRQETQYF	TGTGCCAGCAGCTTGGAGAAGGGCAGACAAGAGACCCAGTACTTC	TRBJ2-5	-	15	TRBV5-6	-
CASSLVPYQETQYF	TGTGCCAGCAGCTTAGTACCGTACCAAGAGACCCAGTACTTC	TRBJ2-5	-	14	TRBV11-2	-
CASTHPDGLGYTF	TGTGCCAGTACCCATCCAGACGGGCTTGGCTACACCTTC	TRBJ1-2	-	13	TRBV19	-
CASRDRGSGTDTQYF	TGTGCCAGTAGGGACCGGGGATCAGGGACAGATACGCAGTATTTT	TRBJ2-3	-	15	TRBV19	-
CASSTGQGTDTQYF	TGCGCCAGCAGCACAGGACAGGGCACAGATACGCAGTATTTT	TRBJ2-3	-	14	TRBV5-1	TRBD1
CASSLGQAQYF	TGCGCCAGCAGCTTGGGCCAGGCGCAGTATTTT	TRBJ2-3	-	11	TRBV5-1	-
CASSFSGYEQYF	TGTGCCAGCAGCTTTAGCGGCTACGAGCAGTACTTC	TRBJ2-7	many	12	TRBV5-4	-
CASSAGAGSVSYTF	TGTGCCAGCAGCGCTGGGGCAGGATCGGTTAGCTACACCTTC	TRBJ1-2	-	14	TRBV9	-
CASSGTYGYTF	TGTGCCAGCAGTGGCACCTATGGCTACACCTTC	TRBJ1-2	-	11	TRBV28	-
CASSIALRTGYTF	TGTGCCAGTAGTATAGCCCTACGGACTGGGTACACCTTT	TRBJ1-2	-	13	TRBV19	-
CSVGGGRNTEAFF	TGCAGCGTTGGAGGTGGGAGGAACACTGAAGCTTTCTTT	TRBJ1-1	-	13	TRBV29-1	-
CASSAFRSGTDTQYF	TGTGCCAGCAGCGCGTTCAGGTCGGGCACAGATACGCAGTATTTT	TRBJ2-3	once	15	TRBV9	-
CASNGAALHYGYTF	TGTGCCAGTAACGGTGCAGCTTTGCACTATGGCTACACCTTC	TRBJ1-2	-	14	TRBV19	-
CASSPRTGGYSPLHF	TGTGCCAGCAGTCCCCGGACAGGGGGGTATTCACCCCTCCACTTT	TRBJ1-6	-	15	TRBV28	TRBD1
CASSPRGDYGYTF	TGTGCCAGCAGCCCCCGGGGGGACTATGGCTACACCTTC	TRBJ1-2	few	13	TRBV7-9	-
CASSFTGFVTNEQYF	TGCGCCAGCAGCTTTACAGGGTTCGTTACTAACGAGCAGTACTTC	TRBJ2-7	-	15	TRBV5-1	-
CASSQDGTGSYEQYF	TGTGCCAGCAGCCAAGATGGGACAGGGTCCTACGAGCAGTACTTC	TRBJ2-7	-	15	TRBV14	TRBD1
CASSIAGGTQYF	TGTGCCAGCAGTATAGCGGGGGGGACCCAGTACTTC	TRBJ2-5	-	12	TRBV27	TRBD2
CASSLAGREETQYF	TGTGCCAGCAGCTTGGCAGGCAGGGAGGAGACCCAGTACTTC	TRBJ2-5	-	14	TRBV5-8	-
CASSPSGQLEAFF	TGTGCCAGCAGCCCATCTGGTCAGCTTGAAGCTTTCTTT	TRBJ1-1	-	13	TRBV6-6	-
CASSFGRERAGELFF	TGTGCCAGCAGCTTTGGGCGGGAGAGGGCCGGGGAGCTGTTTTTT	TRBJ2-2	-	15	TRBV5-4	TRBD2
CSAPGSSVTVF	TGCAGTGCCCCAGGGTCGTCCGTCACTGTCTTT	TRBJ1-6	-	11	TRBV20-1	-
CASSRVRYEQYF	TGCGCCAGCAGCAGAGTCCGATACGAGCAGTACTTC	TRBJ2-7	-	12	TRBV5-1	-
CASTLGPGTEAFF	TGTGCCAGTACGCTGGGGCCCGGCACTGAAGCTTTCTTT	TRBJ1-1	-	13	TRBV2	-
CASSSTAGYNEQFF	TGTGCCAGCAGTTCGACCGCGGGCTACAATGAGCAGTTCTTC	TRBJ2-1	-	14	TRBV27	-